The entry below gives a single TCR beta chain sequence along with its context. Reverse transcribing all isolated RNA meant expressed TCRB transcripts were sequenced. An average approximately 4 million reads came from naive, central memory and regulatory T cell samples. The table came from immunoSEQ multiplex PCR; TCRdb's copy has only in-frame clones and leaves some out. This sample carries approximately 150,000 clones, about 9.4% of them seen once, and the ten largest clones take around 1.2%. This sample was taken from a study of beta chain features in type 1 diabetes. Germline V gives CDR1 SNHLY, CDR2 FYNNEI. V lost 8 bases to trimming and J lost 4 bases; unmatched junction nucleotides: 7. The CDR3 is 13 residues long.

The specimen sequenced was naive CD4+ T cells from blood. The sequence came from a man aged 18 to 35 in good health. The genes are TRBV2 and TRBJ1-1, with 7 bases identical to TRBD1. This CDR3 is CASLHDRATEAFF. In nucleotides, the CDR3 is TGTGCCAGCCTACATGACAGGGCCACTGAAGCTTTCTTT.